This T cell receptor beta chain came from a study of T cells after yellow fever vaccination. At the level of the study: Each low-cell-number fraction was prepared by means of SMART-Seq v4 Ultra Low Input.

Whole-study findings and limits: Post-booster samples contained most primary-vaccination clones (around 95% CD4, about 87% CD8). CD4 and CD8 compartments shared a small share of clonotypes, likely from convergent recombination.

In the case of this clonotype: Antigen: not known.

The CDR3 is 16 amino acids. V trimming: 4 bases; J trimming: 1 base; junction bases outside the gene matches: 5. Looked up from germline, CDR1 is LGHNA and CDR2 is YSLEER. TCRdb itself ran the 5' RACE reads through MiXCR, one entry per CDR3 protein. Of a few hundred thousand distinct CDR3 sequences listed, about 4% are singletons. The starting material was PBMCs, obtained 5 days after the yellow fever booster vaccination. The receptor's source is a man younger than 35 who received the YFV17D yellow fever vaccine. The chain employs TRBV4-3 and TRBJ1-4; 8 bases agree with TRBD1. As DNA, the CDR3 is TGCGCCAGCAGCCGACAGGGGCCAGGAACTAATGAAAAACTGTTTTTT. Protein product: CASSRQGPGTNEKLFF.